What follows are 10 T cell receptor beta chains derived from one specimen sequenced in a study of regulatory T cells in long-lasting Graves disease. Investigators prepared the TCR beta libraries by applying iRepertoire HTBI primers and Arm-PCR of CDR3 regions. TCRdb re-derived calls from the multiplex PCR reads in MiXCR, one entry per CDR3 protein. In the table there are hundreds of thousands of distinct CDR3 sequences, about 14% of which are singletons. Sample time point: newly diagnosed GD, antithyroid drugs for less than 3 months. Extracted RNA from PBMCs served as the source of the TCR library. Sample: peripheral blood mononuclear cells (PBMCs), taken at new diagnosis, from a patient treated with antithyroid drugs. The source is a female donor with Graves disease.

The chain is built from TRBV29-1 and TRBJ1-2, with a tentative D call TRBD1 (5 bases). Looked up from germline, CDR1 is SQVTM and CDR2 is ANQGSEA. V lost 6 bases and J lost 6, with 14 bases in between. The CDR3 sequence is 12 residues long. The CDR3 spells CSVSWAGHGYTF. CDR3 nucleotide sequence: TGCAGCGTCAGTTGGGCAGGGCATGGCTACACCTTC.

The chain uses TRBV7-8 and TRBJ2-1; TRBD2 matches at 7 bases. The J segment lost 0 bases and the V segment lost 4 bases, leaving 15 bases of the junction unmatched. Germline V gene sequence: CDR1 SGHVS, CDR2 FQNEAQ. The CDR3 runs 19 residues. CDR3 in DNA: TGTGCCAGCAGCTCCTTAAGTGGGAGGGCCGTAAGCTCCTACAATGAGCAGTTCTTC. Translating gives CASSSLSGRAVSSYNEQFF. The whole variable domain, filled in from reference TRBV7-8 and TRBJ2-1, reads GAGVSQSPRYKVAKRGQDVALRCDPISGHVSLFWYQQALGQGPEFLTYFQNEAQLDKSGLPSDRFFAERPEGSVSTLKIQRTQQEDSAVYLCASSSLSGRAVSSYNEQFFGPGTRLTVL.

This clonotype came up many times. V usage is TRBV5-1 and J usage is TRBJ1-1; TRBD1 agrees at 10 bases. The CDR3 loop spans 14 amino acids. The V gene's germline CDR1 is SGHRS and CDR2 YFSETQ. The J segment lost 4 bases and the V segment lost 4 bases, leaving 4 bases of the junction unmatched. CDR3 loop: CASSPWTGGTEAFF. CDR3 in DNA: TGCGCCAGCAGCCCCTGGACAGGGGGCACTGAAGCTTTCTTT. Based on the CDR3 plus reference TRBV5-1 and TRBJ1-1, the full variable domain is KAGVTQTPRYLIKTRGQQVTLSCSPISGHRSVSWYQQTPGQGLQFLFEYFSETQRNKGNFPGRFSGRQFSNSRSEMNVSTLELGDSALYLCASSPWTGGTEAFFGQGTRLTVV.

Many counts were recorded for this clonotype. The chain employs TRBV28 and TRBJ1-2; D might be TRBD1 (5 bases). CDR1 and CDR2 from the germline V gene are MDHEN and SYDVKM. CDR3 length: 14 amino acids. V was trimmed by 5 bases and J by 8 bases, leaving 18 bases between them. Here the CDR3 DNA reads TGTGCCAGCAGTCACCATGGACACTCCGACGGCTACACCTTC. Translating it yields CASSHHGHSDGYTF.

This clonotype was observed many times. This chain links TRBV24-1 with TRBJ2-4, with D possibly matching TRBD1 (6 bases). Trimming pared 4 bases from V and 0 bases from J, leaving 12 bases between. The CDR3 is made up of 16 amino acids. The V gene's germline CDR1 is KGHDR and CDR2 SFDVKD. CDR3 in amino acids: CATSEGDTLAKNIQYF. In DNA, the CDR3 is TGTGCCACCAGTGAGGGGGACACTCTAGCCAAAAACATTCAGTACTTC.

In this sample, this clonotype turned up many times. This rearrangement joins TRBV27 to TRBJ2-7; 7 bases match TRBD2. Germline CDR1 MNHEY, CDR2 SMNVEV (reference sequence). V was clipped by 0 bases and J by 7 bases; unmatched bases: 3. The CDR3 runs to 13 residues. CDR3 DNA: TGTGCCAGCAGTTTATCCGGACTAGGAGAGCAGTACTTC. Protein product: CASSLSGLGEQYF.

Many counts were recorded for this clonotype. The J gene is TRBJ2-1, the V gene TRBV6-5; 12 bases are a match to TRBD2. The CDR3 sequence is 20 residues long. The junction had 9 bases not matched to a gene; V was cut back by 0 bases and J by 0 bases. Germline CDR1 MNHEY, CDR2 SVGAGI. The CDR3 reads CASSYSQTSGGLTSYNEQFF. CDR3 coding DNA: TGTGCCAGCAGTTACTCGCAAACTAGCGGGGGGCTCACCTCCTACAATGAGCAGTTCTTC.

This clonotype was detected ten times or more. V is TRBV7-2 and J is TRBJ2-1; D is uncertain. With 4 bases removed from V and 0 bases from J, the gap between germline ends came to 13 bases. The germline V gene encodes CDR1 SGHTA and CDR2 FQGNSA. The CDR3 covers 16 residues. In DNA form, the CDR3 reads TGTGCCAGCAGCTCGGAACCACATAGCTCCTACAATGAGCAGTTCTTC. Encoded protein: CASSSEPHSSYNEQFF.

The table lists this clonotype with many counts. The chain has TRBV12-3 or TRBV12-4 and TRBJ2-3, with 13 bases that match TRBD2. The trim removed 6 bases at V and 0 bases at J, leaving 15 bases unmatched. This CDR3 contains 20 residues. In DNA form, the CDR3 reads TGTGCCAGCAGATCTCGTGGACTAGCGGGGGCTCCATATAGCACAGATACGCAGTATTTT. This encodes CASRSRGLAGAPYSTDTQYF.

Note on this clonotype: A read error is possible here, since a much larger clone lies one base away. The V and J genes are TRBV7-9 and TRBJ1-2; 8 nucleotides line up with TRBD1. V shed 4 bases and J 1 base; nucleotides not matched to a gene: 8. The CDR3 is made up of 16 amino acids. Germline CDR1 SEHNR, CDR2 FQNEAQ (reference sequence). The CDR3 reads CASSSAGDRGNYGYTF. The CDR3 nucleotides read TGTGCCAGCAGCTCGGCCGGTGACAGGGGTAACTATGGCTACACCTTC.